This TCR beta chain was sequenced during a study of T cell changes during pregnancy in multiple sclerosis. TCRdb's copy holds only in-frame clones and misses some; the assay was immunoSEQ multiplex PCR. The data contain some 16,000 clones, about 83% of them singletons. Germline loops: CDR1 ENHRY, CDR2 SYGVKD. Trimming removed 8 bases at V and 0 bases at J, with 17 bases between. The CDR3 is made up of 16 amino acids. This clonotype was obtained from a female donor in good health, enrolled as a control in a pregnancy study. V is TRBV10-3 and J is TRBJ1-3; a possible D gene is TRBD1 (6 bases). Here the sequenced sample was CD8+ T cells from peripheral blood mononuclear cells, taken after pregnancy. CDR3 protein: CAIRGQTTSSGNTIYF. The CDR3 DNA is TGTGCCATCCGAGGACAGACTACGAGCTCTGGAAACACCATATATTTT.